Listed below are T cell receptor beta chains from one sample, sequenced in a study of T-cell memory formation after mild COVID-19. Via MiXCR, TCRdb re-called the 5' RACE reads, giving one row per CDR3 protein. Among hundreds of thousands of distinct CDR3 sequences listed, 15% to 20% were seen once. The sample consisted of PBMCs or a T cell subset sorted from them (not recorded which). These receptors were obtained from a man between 18 and 35 years old who had mild COVID-19 (a few samples of this study predate the infection). Cell type and time point are not known. Both conserved end residues are part of each CDR3. A D gene is named only where the DNA matches it firmly. Clone size is stated in some rows and not others, as once, few, many or a class when expanded.

j_gene,v_gene,d_gene,abundance,CDR3aa,CDR3nt
TRBJ2-2,TRBV5-1,-,few,CASSSVPRLGRVGELFF,TGCGCCAGCAGCTCTGTACCGCGACTAGGAAGAGTCGGGGAGCTGTTTTTT
TRBJ1-2,TRBV5-4,-,-,CASSRDTSYGYTF,TGTGCCAGCAGTCGCGACACGTCCTATGGCTACACCTTC
TRBJ1-5,TRBV21-1,-,few,CASSGPGQGGQPQHF,TGTGCCAGCAGTGGCCCTGGACAGGGAGGACAGCCCCAGCATTTT
TRBJ1-2,TRBV5-5,-,-,CASSFESLGGYTF,TGTGCCAGCAGCTTCGAGTCCCTCGGGGGCTACACCTTC
TRBJ1-1,TRBV7-9,-,-,CASSLSGTMNTEAFF,TGTGCCAGCAGCTTATCTGGCACAATGAACACTGAAGCTTTCTTT
TRBJ1-5,TRBV6-2/TRBV6-3,-,-,CASSTKNSNQPQHF,TGTGCCAGCAGTACCAAGAATAGCAATCAGCCCCAGCATTTT
TRBJ2-3,TRBV4-3,TRBD2,-,CASSQDGSGGGRDTQYF,TGCGCCAGCAGCCAAGATGGCAGCGGGGGAGGCAGGGATACGCAGTATTTT
TRBJ2-1,TRBV7-9,TRBD2,-,CASSPERGFNEQFF,TGTGCCAGCAGCCCCGAGCGGGGGTTCAATGAGCAGTTCTTC
TRBJ1-4,TRBV7-8,-,-,CASSLNTDEKLFF,TGTGCCAGCAGCTTGAACACGGATGAAAAACTGTTTTTT
TRBJ2-1,TRBV18,TRBD2,-,CASSPQLAGGGGYNEQFF,TGTGCCAGCTCACCCCAACTAGCGGGGGGCGGCGGGTACAATGAGCAGTTCTTC
TRBJ2-3,TRBV6-4,-,many,CASSERGSTDTQYF,TGTGCCAGCAGTGAAAGAGGGAGCACAGATACGCAGTATTTT
TRBJ1-1,TRBV28,-,few,CASFPAGLNTEAFF,TGTGCCAGCTTCCCGGCAGGGTTGAACACTGAAGCTTTCTTT
TRBJ2-1,TRBV7-9,-,few,CASTRPIHEQFF,TGTGCCAGCACGAGGCCTATCCATGAGCAGTTCTTC
TRBJ2-5,TRBV11-2,TRBD2,-,CASSLDGLGLAEQETQYF,TGTGCCAGCAGCTTAGACGGTCTGGGACTAGCGGAACAAGAGACCCAGTACTTC
TRBJ2-5,TRBV12-3/TRBV12-4,-,many,CASSLRSGYQETQYF,TGTGCCAGCAGTTTAAGGTCAGGGTACCAAGAGACCCAGTACTTC
TRBJ2-1,TRBV5-6,TRBD2,-,CASSLVGDPAGNEQFF,TGTGCCAGCAGCTTGGTAGGTGACCCAGCGGGAAATGAGCAGTTCTTC
TRBJ2-7,TRBV7-9,-,few,CASRTSGTIYEQYF,TGTGCCAGCCGGACCTCCGGGACGATCTACGAGCAGTACTTC
TRBJ1-2,TRBV7-8,-,many,CASSSVTQGFGYTF,TGTGCCAGCAGCTCCGTAACCCAGGGGTTTGGCTACACCTTC
TRBJ2-3,TRBV29-1,-,-,CSALAASTDTQYF,TGCAGCGCATTAGCGGCTAGCACAGATACGCAGTATTTT
TRBJ2-2,TRBV5-1,TRBD1,-,CASSPRTGVTPGELFF,TGCGCCAGCAGCCCACGGACAGGGGTAACACCCGGGGAGCTGTTTTTT
TRBJ2-7,TRBV18,TRBD2,-,CASSPGGGPHEQYF,TGTGCCAGCTCACCAGGCGGGGGACCTCACGAGCAGTACTTC
TRBJ1-5,TRBV6-1,TRBD1,few,CASSVMGQGFNQPQHF,TGTGCCAGCAGTGTCATGGGACAGGGGTTCAATCAGCCCCAGCATTTT
TRBJ1-5,TRBV7-9,-,few,CASRRDRNQPQHF,TGTGCCAGCAGGCGTGACAGGAATCAGCCCCAGCATTTT
TRBJ2-3,TRBV7-2,TRBD1,few,CASSSSQGGTDTQYF,TGTGCCAGCAGCTCCTCCCAGGGGGGCACAGATACGCAGTATTTT
TRBJ2-3,TRBV24-1,-,-,CATSDGPTDTQYF,TGTGCCACCAGTGATGGTCCGACAGATACGCAGTATTTT
TRBJ2-3,TRBV4-2,-,-,CASSQAGGATDTQYF,TGTGCCAGCAGCCAAGCTGGGGGAGCAACAGATACGCAGTATTTT
TRBJ2-1,TRBV7-3,-,-,CASSPALGGSSYNEQFF,TGTGCCAGCAGCCCCGCTTTGGGCGGAAGCTCCTACAATGAGCAGTTCTTC
TRBJ1-1,TRBV20-1,TRBD1,few,CSALSGGPEAFF,TGCAGTGCCCTCTCAGGGGGCCCTGAAGCTTTCTTT